What follows are 10 T cell receptor beta chains derived from one specimen sequenced in a study of cytomegalovirus exposure and HLA in healthy donors (dated by TCRdb to 2016 to 2017). The library was prepared using the immunoSEQ multiplex PCR assay. For the multiplex PCR, a mixture combining 60 forward primers for TCR Vbeta segments and 13 reverse primers for TCR Jbeta segments was used. In TCRdb, the immuneACCESS table is reduced to in-frame sequences with V and J assigned. These tables do not hold every clone; where another copy was compared, an unresolved V gene accounts for under half, and the others remain unexplained. Counted in this sample were about 92,000 clones; roughly 73% of them appeared once. The top ten hold approximately 7% of the sample. Material for sequencing was PBMCs. These receptors were obtained from a man between 45 and 60 years old in good health and CMV-seropositive.

This clone was seen a few times. The V gene is TRBV11-3, the J gene TRBJ2-7; 7 bases map to TRBD2. The CDR3 is 15 amino acids. V trimming: 5 bases; J trimming: 1 base; junction bases outside the gene matches: 8. Germline V lookup: CDR1 SGHNT, CDR2 YENEEA. The CDR3 DNA reads as TGTGCCAGCAGCCTTGGGGGGGAGAGGTCCTACGAGCAGTACTTC. Protein: CASSLGGERSYEQYF.

This clone appeared once. This rearrangement joins TRBV5-6 to TRBJ2-7, with TRBD2 matching over 14 bases. Germline CDR1 SGHDT, CDR2 YYEEEE. V shed 4 bases, J shed 10 bases, and the junction held 7 bases outside the gene matches. This CDR3 comprises 14 residues. CDR3 region: CASSKGLAGVLQYF. CDR3 DNA sequence: TGTGCCAGCAGCAAGGGACTAGCGGGGGTCCTCCAGTACTTC.

The J gene is TRBJ2-2, the V gene TRBV4-3; tentatively, D is TRBD2 (6 bases). V was pared by 0 bases and J by 4 bases, with 18 bases between. This CDR3 is 18 amino acids long. Looked up from germline, CDR1 is LGHNA and CDR2 is YSLEER. The CDR3 nucleotides read TGCGCCAGCAGCCAAGATCGTATGGACTACCCTACCACCGGGGAGCTGTTTTTT. Encoded protein: CASSQDRMDYPTTGELFF.

This chain links TRBV18 with TRBJ1-5; TRBD1 matches at 9 bases. The J segment lost 5 bases and the V segment lost 5 bases, leaving 7 bases of the junction unmatched. Germline CDR1 reads KGHSH; CDR2 reads LQKENI. This CDR3 contains 15 residues. CDR3 DNA: TGTGCCAGCTCATCGTATAGACAGGGGGATCAGCCCCAGCATTTT. Its protein is CASSSYRQGDQPQHF.

This chain links TRBV5-1 with TRBJ2-2, with TRBD2 matching 9 bases. The junction had 10 bases not matched to a gene; V was cut back by 4 bases and J by 6 bases. The CDR3 extends over 16 amino acids. CDR1 and CDR2 (germline): SGHRS, YFSETQ. Here the CDR3 DNA reads TGCGCCAGCAGCCCAAGGACTAGCGAGGTTGCCGGGGAGCTGTTTTTT. It yields the protein CASSPRTSEVAGELFF.

The V and J genes are TRBV20-1 and TRBJ2-7, with D unclear. This CDR3 has 10 amino acids. Trimming left V 2 bases short and J 5 bases short, with 4 bases between. The germline V gene encodes CDR1 DFQATT and CDR2 SNEGSKA (reference sequence). The CDR3 is CSARIDEQYF. DNA of the CDR3: TGCAGTGCTAGAATAGACGAGCAGTACTTC.

The chain uses TRBV2 and TRBJ2-5, with 10 bases fitting TRBD2. The V segment lost 6 bases and the J segment 5 bases; nucleotides outside the gene matches: 15. CDR1 and CDR2 from the germline V gene are SNHLY and FYNNEI. This CDR3 has 17 residues. DNA for the CDR3: TGTGCCAGCAGCCTAAAGCGGGGGGGGCCCGGAGAGGAGACCCAGTACTTC. Its translation: CASSLKRGGPGEETQYF.

The chain recombines TRBV10-3 with TRBJ2-2; D remains unclear. V lost 0 bases and J lost 1, with 6 bases in between. The CDR3 is 15 residues long. Germline V CDR1 and CDR2: ENHRY, SYGVKD. In nucleotides, the CDR3 is TGTGCCATCAGTGAGTCGCCAGGGAACACCGGGGAGCTGTTTTTT. This codes for CAISESPGNTGELFF.

The rearrangement links TRBV6-5 to TRBJ2-5; maybe TRBD2 (6 bases). The V gene lost 5 bases and the J gene lost 4 bases, with 14 bases spanning the gap. CDR3 length: 14 residues. CDR1 is MNHEY and CDR2 is SVGAGI in the germline V gene. In nucleotides, the CDR3 is TGTGCCAGCAGTGCGGGGCTGACCCGAGAGACCCAGTACTTC. Translation: CASSAGLTRETQYF.

The rearrangement links TRBV5-1 to TRBJ2-5; the match to TRBD1 covers 8 bases. The J call may be incorrect, as the DNA end agrees better with TRBJ2-7. The germline V gene encodes CDR1 SGHRS and CDR2 YFSETQ. This CDR3 contains 13 residues. The CDR3 DNA follows: TGCGCCAGCAGCGATGACAGGGGCTACGAGCAGTACTTC. Encoded protein: CASSDDRGYEQYF.